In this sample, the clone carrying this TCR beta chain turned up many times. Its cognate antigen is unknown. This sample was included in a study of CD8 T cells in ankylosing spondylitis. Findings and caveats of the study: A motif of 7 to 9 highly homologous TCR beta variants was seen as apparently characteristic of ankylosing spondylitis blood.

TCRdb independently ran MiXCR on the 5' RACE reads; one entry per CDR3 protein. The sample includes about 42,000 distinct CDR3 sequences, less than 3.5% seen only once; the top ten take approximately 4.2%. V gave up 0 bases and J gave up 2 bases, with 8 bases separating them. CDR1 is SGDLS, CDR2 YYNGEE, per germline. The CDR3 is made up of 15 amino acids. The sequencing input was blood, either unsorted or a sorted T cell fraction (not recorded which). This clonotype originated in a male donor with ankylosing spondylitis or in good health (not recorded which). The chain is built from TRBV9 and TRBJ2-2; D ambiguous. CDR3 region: CASSVAGFNTGELFF. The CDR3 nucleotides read TGTGCCAGCAGCGTAGCTGGGTTCAACACCGGGGAGCTGTTTTTT.